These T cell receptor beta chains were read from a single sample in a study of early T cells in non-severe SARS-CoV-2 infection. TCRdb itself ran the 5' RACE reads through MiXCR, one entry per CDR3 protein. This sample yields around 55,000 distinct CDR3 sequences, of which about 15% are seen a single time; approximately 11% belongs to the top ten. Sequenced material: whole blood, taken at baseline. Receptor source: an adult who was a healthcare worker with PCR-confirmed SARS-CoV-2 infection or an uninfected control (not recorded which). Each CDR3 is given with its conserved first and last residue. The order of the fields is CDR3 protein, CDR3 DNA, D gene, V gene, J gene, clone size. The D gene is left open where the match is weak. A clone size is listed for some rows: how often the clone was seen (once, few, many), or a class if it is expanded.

CSAREPLRVMGYEQYF	TGCAGTGCTAGAGAGCCTTTGAGGGTAATGGGCTACGAGCAGTACTTC	NA	TRBV20-1	TRBJ2-7	NA
CSATDLAGVLDTQYF	TGCAGCGCTACCGACCTAGCGGGAGTATTGGATACGCAGTATTTT	TRBD2	TRBV29-1	TRBJ2-3	few
CSATGSSGANVLTF	TGCAGCGCCACAGGGTCCTCTGGGGCCAACGTCCTGACTTTC	NA	TRBV29-1	TRBJ2-6	few
CASSLSPPGGGNQPQHF	TGTGCCAGCAGTTTAAGTCCTCCGGGGGGAGGTAATCAGCCCCAGCATTTT	NA	TRBV27	TRBJ1-5	few
CASSNTGELFF	TGTGCCAGCTCGAACACCGGGGAGCTGTTTTTT	NA	TRBV2	TRBJ2-2	few
CASSATYEQYF	TGCGCCAGCAGTGCTACCTACGAGCAGTACTTC	NA	TRBV10-2	TRBJ2-7	many
CASSQDRRTGFYEQYF	TGTGCCAGCAGCCAAGATCGTAGGACAGGGTTTTACGAGCAGTACTTC	TRBD1	TRBV3-1	TRBJ2-7	NA
CSASLQGGPYEQYF	TGCAGTGCTAGCTTGCAGGGAGGCCCCTACGAGCAGTACTTC	NA	TRBV20-1	TRBJ2-7	few
CASSLVTGRSANEQFF	TGTGCCAGCAGTTTAGTGACAGGGAGGTCAGCCAATGAGCAGTTCTTC	NA	TRBV12-3/TRBV12-4	TRBJ2-1	NA
CASSEPTRSYGYTF	TGTGCCAGCAGCGAACCAACACGGAGCTATGGCTACACCTTC	NA	TRBV7-2	TRBJ1-2	few
CASGAGWNTGELFF	TGTGCCAGCGGGGCGGGATGGAACACCGGGGAGCTGTTTTTT	NA	TRBV7-6	TRBJ2-2	few
CASSLAGGRYEQYF	TGTGCCAGCAGCTTAGCTGGGGGGCGTTACGAGCAGTACTTC	NA	TRBV7-8	TRBJ2-7	few
CASSPPGRQGFGEAFF	TGTGCCAGCTCCCCCCCGGGCCGACAGGGGTTTGGGGAAGCTTTCTTT	TRBD1	TRBV7-9	TRBJ1-1	NA
CASTPGGDQPQHF	TGTGCCAGCACTCCAGGGGGAGATCAGCCCCAGCATTTT	TRBD1	TRBV7-9	TRBJ1-5	few
CASSETSGRRLNEQYF	TGTGCCAGCAGTGAGACTAGCGGGAGGCGGTTGAACGAGCAGTACTTC	TRBD2	TRBV2	TRBJ2-7	NA
CASSEDGPTNEKLFF	TGTGCCAGCAGCGAGGACGGCCCAACTAATGAAAAACTGTTTTTT	NA	TRBV7-9	TRBJ1-4	few
CASSVGEASAINEQFF	TGTGCCAGCAGCGTAGGTGAGGCTAGCGCGATTAATGAGCAGTTCTTC	NA	TRBV9	TRBJ2-1	many
CASSFVLAGTDTQYF	TGTGCCAGCAGCTTTGTTCTAGCAGGCACAGATACGCAGTATTTT	NA	TRBV5-4	TRBJ2-3	NA
CASSLWGPSNEQFF	TGTGCCAGCAGTTTATGGGGGCCCTCCAATGAGCAGTTCTTC	NA	TRBV28	TRBJ2-1	few
CAWNRGKRTDTQYF	TGTGCCTGGAATAGGGGGAAGAGGACAGATACGCAGTATTTT	NA	TRBV30	TRBJ2-3	few
CSFRPGGEAYEQYF	TGCAGCTTCCGACCGGGGGGGGAGGCATACGAGCAGTACTTC	TRBD2	TRBV29-1	TRBJ2-7	NA
CASSLGGTRPQETQYF	TGTGCCAGCAGCTTAGGGGGGACTAGGCCCCAAGAGACCCAGTACTTC	TRBD2	TRBV11-2	TRBJ2-5	few
CASSLAGQPQHF	TGTGCCAGCAGCTTAGCGGGTCAGCCCCAGCATTTT	NA	TRBV7-8	TRBJ1-5	few
CASSQDKDQPQHF	TGTGCCAGCAGCCAGGATAAGGATCAGCCCCAGCATTTT	NA	TRBV3-1	TRBJ1-5	many
CASSEDQAGRSDTQYF	TGTGCCAGCAGTGAAGATCAAGCGGGGCGATCAGATACGCAGTATTTT	TRBD2	TRBV6-1	TRBJ2-3	NA
CASLAGGQITGELFF	TGTGCCAGTCTAGCGGGAGGGCAAATTACCGGGGAGCTGTTTTTT	TRBD2	TRBV28	TRBJ2-2	few
CSARDSRGRTEAFF	TGCAGTGCTAGAGATAGCCGGGGCCGAACTGAAGCTTTCTTT	NA	TRBV20-1	TRBJ1-1	NA
CASSQDMAGQLPQHF	TGCGCCAGCAGCCAAGATATGGCGGGCCAATTGCCCCAGCATTTT	NA	TRBV4-1	TRBJ1-5	few
CASSLYGGSYEQYF	TGTGCCAGCAGTTTATATGGGGGCTCCTACGAGCAGTACTTC	NA	TRBV28	TRBJ2-7	many
CATADGRGSSPLHF	TGTGCCACCGCCGATGGAAGGGGAAGTTCACCCCTCCACTTT	NA	TRBV11-2	TRBJ1-6	few
CASSYYEQYF	TGTGCCAGCAGCTACTACGAGCAGTACTTC	NA	TRBV11-2	TRBJ2-7	many
CSVEDTGDYEQYF	TGCAGCGTTGAAGATACAGGGGACTACGAGCAGTACTTC	TRBD1	TRBV29-1	TRBJ2-7	NA
CASNLDRLNTEAFF	TGTGCCAGCAATCTCGACAGGTTGAACACTGAAGCTTTCTTT	NA	TRBV12-3/TRBV12-4	TRBJ1-1	few
CASSLGSGSTDTQYF	TGTGCCAGCAGCTTGGGTAGCGGGAGCACAGATACGCAGTATTTT	TRBD2	TRBV11-2	TRBJ2-3	many
CASSLFPGELFF	TGTGCCAGCAGCTTATTTCCCGGGGAGCTGTTTTTT	NA	TRBV7-6	TRBJ2-2	few
CASSDPTRGGEAFF	TGTGCCAGCAGTGACCCAACGAGGGGCGGTGAAGCTTTCTTT	NA	TRBV6-1	TRBJ1-1	NA
CASSLEPLTPQHF	TGTGCCAGCAGCTTAGAACCCCTAACGCCCCAGCATTTT	NA	TRBV7-9	TRBJ1-5	few
CASSQDLGRRMYEQYF	TGCGCCAGCAGCCAAGATCTTGGTAGGAGAATGTACGAGCAGTACTTC	NA	TRBV4-1	TRBJ2-7	many
CASSSGQGNEQYF	TGTGCCAGCAGCAGTGGACAGGGCAACGAGCAGTACTTC	TRBD1	TRBV11-2	TRBJ2-7	few